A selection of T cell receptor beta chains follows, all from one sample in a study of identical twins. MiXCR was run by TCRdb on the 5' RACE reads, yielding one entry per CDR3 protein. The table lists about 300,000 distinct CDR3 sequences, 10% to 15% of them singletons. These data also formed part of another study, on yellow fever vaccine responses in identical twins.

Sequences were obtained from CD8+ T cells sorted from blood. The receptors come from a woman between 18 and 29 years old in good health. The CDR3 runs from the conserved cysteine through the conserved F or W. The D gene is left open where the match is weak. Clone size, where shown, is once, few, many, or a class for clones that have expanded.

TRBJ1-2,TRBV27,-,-,CASSSSLTGTDYGYTF,TGTGCCAGCAGTTCCTCCCTCACGGGGACGGATTATGGCTACACCTTC
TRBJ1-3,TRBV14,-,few,CASSQGGSGNTIYF,TGTGCCAGCAGCCAAGGGGGTTCGGGAAACACCATATATTTT
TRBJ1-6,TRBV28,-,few,CASGPFGPLHF,TGTGCCAGCGGACCATTTGGACCCCTCCACTTT
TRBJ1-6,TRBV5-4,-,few,CASSLGGLKSPLHF,TGTGCCAGCAGCTTGGGTGGACTCAAATCGCCCCTCCACTTT
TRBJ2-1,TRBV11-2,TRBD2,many,CASSLEVAGYTNEQFF,TGTGCCAGCAGCTTAGAGGTAGCGGGGTATACCAATGAGCAGTTCTTC
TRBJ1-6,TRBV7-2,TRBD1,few,CASSSGQGAYSPLHF,TGTGCCAGCAGCTCAGGACAGGGGGCGTATTCACCCCTCCACTTT
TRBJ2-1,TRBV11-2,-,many,CASSLGLGGGSSYNEQFF,TGTGCCAGCAGCCTTGGTCTTGGCGGGGGCAGCTCCTACAATGAGCAGTTCTTC
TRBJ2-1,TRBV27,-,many,CASSFSGASYNEQFF,TGTGCCAGCAGTTTCTCAGGGGCCTCCTACAATGAGCAGTTCTTC
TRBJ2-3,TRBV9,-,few,CASTRGGGSSTDTQYF,TGTGCCAGCACCCGAGGGGGGGGTTCTAGCACAGATACGCAGTATTTT
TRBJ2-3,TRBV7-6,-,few,CASSVGTISTDTQYF,TGTGCCAGCAGCGTCGGGACCATTAGCACAGATACGCAGTATTTT
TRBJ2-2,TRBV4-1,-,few,CASSQEAMANTGELFF,TGCGCCAGCAGCCAAGAGGCCATGGCGAACACCGGGGAGCTGTTTTTT
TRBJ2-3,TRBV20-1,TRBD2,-,CSARVLAEATDTQYF,TGCAGTGCTAGAGTTCTAGCGGAGGCCACAGATACGCAGTATTTT
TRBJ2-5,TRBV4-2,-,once,CASREGAGSETHYF,TGTGCCAGCAGAGAGGGCGCAGGATCAGAGACCCATTACTTC
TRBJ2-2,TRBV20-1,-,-,CSAQGTGELFF,TGCAGTGCCCAGGGGACGGGGGAGCTGTTTTTT
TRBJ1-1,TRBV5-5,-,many,CASSLGTRTEAFF,TGTGCCAGCAGCTTGGGGACCCGAACTGAAGCTTTCTTT
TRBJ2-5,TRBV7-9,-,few,CASSNHMELETQYF,TGTGCCAGCAGCAACCACATGGAGCTTGAGACCCAGTACTTC
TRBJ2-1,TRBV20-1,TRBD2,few,CSASVAGGPSINEQFF,TGCAGTGCTAGTGTAGCGGGAGGGCCCTCTATAAATGAGCAGTTCTTC
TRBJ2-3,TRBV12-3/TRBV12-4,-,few,CASSFTRITDTQYF,TGTGCCAGCAGCTTCACGAGGATCACAGATACGCAGTATTTT
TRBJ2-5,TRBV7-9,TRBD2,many,CASSPRLAGDRETQYF,TGTGCCAGCAGCCCACGACTAGCGGGAGATAGAGAGACCCAGTACTTC
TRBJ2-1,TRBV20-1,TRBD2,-,CSARAWTSGDYNEQFF,TGCAGTGCTAGAGCCTGGACTAGCGGGGACTACAATGAGCAGTTCTTC
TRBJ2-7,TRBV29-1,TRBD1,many,CSVEDRDRSYEQYF,TGCAGCGTTGAAGACCGGGACAGATCCTACGAGCAGTACTTC
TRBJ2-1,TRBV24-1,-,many,CATNRREDHEQFF,TGTGCCACCAACCGGAGGGAGGATCATGAGCAGTTCTTC
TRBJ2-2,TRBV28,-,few,CATNPADTGELFF,TGTGCCACCAATCCAGCGGACACCGGGGAGCTGTTTTTT
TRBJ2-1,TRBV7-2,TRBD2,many,CASSIRLADEQFF,TGTGCCAGCAGCATCCGACTAGCGGATGAGCAGTTCTTC
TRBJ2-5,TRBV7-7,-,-,CASSSPGPAETQYF,TGTGCCAGCAGCTCGCCCGGCCCAGCAGAGACCCAGTACTTC
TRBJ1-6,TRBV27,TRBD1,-,CASTGGARTGASPLHF,TGTGCCAGCACGGGAGGCGCGAGGACAGGGGCTTCACCCCTCCACTTT
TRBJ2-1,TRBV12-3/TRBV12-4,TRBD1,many,CASRPRDRYNEQFF,TGTGCCAGCAGACCCCGGGACAGGTACAATGAGCAGTTCTTC
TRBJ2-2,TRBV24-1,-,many,CATSPDRLNTGELFF,TGTGCCACCAGTCCCGACAGGCTGAACACCGGGGAGCTGTTTTTT
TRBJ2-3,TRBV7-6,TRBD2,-,CASSQGLAPDTQYF,TGTGCCAGCAGCCAAGGACTAGCCCCCGATACGCAGTATTTT
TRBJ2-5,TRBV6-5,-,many,CASTGETQYF,TGTGCCAGCACTGGGGAGACCCAGTACTTC
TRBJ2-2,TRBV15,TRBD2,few,CATSRDGRGLLRGELFF,TGTGCCACCAGCAGAGATGGGAGGGGACTTCTTCGCGGGGAGCTGTTTTTT
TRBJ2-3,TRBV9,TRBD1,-,CASSVAVSLSRDRTTDTQYF,TGTGCCAGCAGCGTAGCAGTCTCGTTGAGCCGGGACAGGACGACAGATACGCAGTATTTT
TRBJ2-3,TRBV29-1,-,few,CSVGRSTTDTQYF,TGCAGCGTTGGCAGAAGTACCACAGATACGCAGTATTTT
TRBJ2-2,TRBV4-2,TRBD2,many,CASSHGGGSNGELFF,TGTGCCAGCAGCCATGGAGGCGGGAGTAACGGGGAGCTGTTTTTT
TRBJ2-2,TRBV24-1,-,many,CATRDTDTGELFF,TGTGCCACCCGGGACACAGACACCGGGGAGCTGTTTTTT
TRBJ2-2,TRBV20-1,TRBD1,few,CSAGTGFRDGTGELFF,TGCAGTGCTGGGACAGGGTTCAGGGACGGTACTGGGGAGCTGTTTTTT
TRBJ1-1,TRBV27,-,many,CASRRQSRNTEAFF,TGTGCCAGCAGAAGACAGAGCCGAAACACTGAAGCTTTCTTT
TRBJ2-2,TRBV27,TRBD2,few,CASSPTSGVGTGELFF,TGTGCCAGCAGTCCGACTAGCGGGGTGGGCACCGGGGAGCTGTTTTTT
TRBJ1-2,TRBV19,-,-,CASSIAGNYGYTF,TGTGCCAGTAGTATCGCGGGGAACTATGGCTACACCTTC
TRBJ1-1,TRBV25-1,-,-,CASSESPELNTEAFF,TGTGCCAGCAGTGAATCTCCGGAATTGAACACTGAAGCTTTCTTT
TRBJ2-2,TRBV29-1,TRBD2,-,CSGGLAANTGELFF,TGCAGCGGGGGACTAGCGGCTAACACCGGGGAGCTGTTTTTT
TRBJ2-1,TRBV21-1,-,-,CASSKAASGGIAEEFF,TGTGCCAGCAGCAAAGCCGCTAGCGGGGGGATCGCCGAGGAGTTCTTC
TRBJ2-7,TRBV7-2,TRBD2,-,CASSQGLAVSYEQYF,TGTGCCAGCAGTCAAGGACTAGCGGTCTCCTACGAGCAGTACTTC
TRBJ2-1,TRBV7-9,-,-,CASSHELSSGNEQFF,TGTGCCAGCAGTCACGAGTTATCCAGCGGCAATGAGCAGTTCTTC
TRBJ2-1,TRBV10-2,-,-,CASSELIEQFF,TGCGCCAGCAGTGAATTAATTGAGCAGTTCTTC
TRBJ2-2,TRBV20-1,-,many,CSARGGVPGELFF,TGCAGTGCTAGAGGAGGGGTACCCGGGGAGCTGTTTTTT
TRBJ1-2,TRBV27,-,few,CASRGGLSGYTF,TGTGCCAGCAGGGGGGGATTGAGTGGCTACACCTTC
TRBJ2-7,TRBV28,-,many,CASGISYEQYF,TGTGCCAGCGGGATCTCCTACGAGCAGTACTTC
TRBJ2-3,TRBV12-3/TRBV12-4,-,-,CASSPGTFLGGTDTQYF,TGTGCCAGCAGTCCCGGGACTTTCCTGGGGGGCACAGATACGCAGTATTTT
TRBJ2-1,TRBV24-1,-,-,CATSDDQGGNEQFF,TGTGCCACCAGTGATGATCAGGGGGGGAATGAGCAGTTCTTC
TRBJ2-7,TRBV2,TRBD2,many,CASSVLREEQYF,TGTGCCAGCAGTGTTTTGCGGGAGGAGCAGTACTTC
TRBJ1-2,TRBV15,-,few,CATSRETAIRQYGYTF,TGTGCCACCAGCAGAGAGACAGCAATCCGTCAATATGGCTACACCTTC
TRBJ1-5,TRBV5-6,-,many,CASSLAEQPQHF,TGTGCCAGCAGCTTGGCGGAGCAGCCCCAGCATTTT
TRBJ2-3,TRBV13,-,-,CASSLTPSAGYTDTQYF,TGTGCCAGCAGCTTAACACCCTCGGCGGGGTACACAGATACGCAGTATTTT